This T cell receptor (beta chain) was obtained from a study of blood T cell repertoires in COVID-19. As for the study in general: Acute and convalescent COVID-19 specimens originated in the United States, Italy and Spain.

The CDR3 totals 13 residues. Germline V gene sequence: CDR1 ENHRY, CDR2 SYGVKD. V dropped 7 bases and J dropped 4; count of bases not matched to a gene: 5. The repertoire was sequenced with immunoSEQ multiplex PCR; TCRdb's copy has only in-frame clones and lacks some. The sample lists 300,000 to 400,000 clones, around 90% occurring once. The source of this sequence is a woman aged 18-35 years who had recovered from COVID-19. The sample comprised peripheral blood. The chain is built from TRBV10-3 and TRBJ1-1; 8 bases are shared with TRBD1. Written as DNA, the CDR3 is TGTGCCATCACGATACAGGGGGGCACTGAAGCTTTCTTT. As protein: CAITIQGGTEAFF.